This entry concerns a single T cell receptor beta chain. Its antigen is currently not known. The record has no base qualities; no much larger clone is one base away. The data are from a study of post-analysis software for immune sequencing data (dated by TCRdb to between 2015 and 2016). Turning to the overall study: The recorded disease courses included relapsing-remitting, secondary progressive and progressive-relapsing multiple sclerosis, and some patients had no subtype annotation. Patient repertoires were compared against about a dozen previously published healthy control repertoires from donors aged roughly 6 to 28 years. A subset of samples was prepared in parallel using single-end sample barcoding, then pooled and co-amplified after Illumina adapter ligation.

TCR beta repertoires were profiled from peripheral blood of roughly twelve young patients with multiple sclerosis to demonstrate the VDJtools post-analysis software. The multiple sclerosis patients were children and adolescents ranging in age from roughly 6 to 15 years. The library was generated by PCR. Sequencing took place on an Illumina HiSeq 2500. To reduce PCR and sequencing biases, unique molecular identifiers were incorporated into the TCR beta cDNA libraries. Per 1 to 10 million input T cells, approximately 500,000 cDNA molecules were obtained, such that each molecule approximated one T cell. The patient libraries were prepared and sequenced with the same protocol used for the earlier healthy control dataset. Samples belonging to the same batch were prepared together, multiplexed and sequenced on a shared HiSeq lane. The study's processing was this. MIGEC was used to process the raw barcoded reads, and molecular identifier groups with only a single read were discarded before consensus assembly and CDR3 extraction. Clonotype tables were post-analysed with VDJtools, normalizing diversity by down-sampling all datasets to the smallest sample size. Repertoire overlap clustering matched CDR3 amino acid but not nucleotide sequences to correct batch-related cross-sample contamination. The public reads were quality trimmed at Q25 with fastp and then assembled into clones with MiXCR by TCRdb, keeping productive beta chains. Rows are combined by CDR3 protein, so each entry shows the most common genes and DNA. The V and J calls were determined by TCRdb, not by the authors. The sample records roughly 540,000 distinct CDR3 sequences, roughly 34% of which are singletons. 4.5% to 7.5% of the sample belongs to the ten largest clones.

What the research found in general, with its limitations: The multiple sclerosis patient group was slightly younger than the control group. Direct clustering with F measure revealed strong co-clustering of samples prepared in the same batch, which led to a batch-effect correction. Patients showed significantly higher frequencies than controls for about five TRBV segments, among them TRBV5-6, TRBV5-1 and TRBV20-1. Compared with controls, multiple sclerosis patients had significantly lower normalized Chao1 diversity, a finding suggesting substantial peripheral T-cell clonal expansion.

Reading the germline V gene gives CDR1 SGHRS and CDR2 YFSETQ. From the cysteine through the phenylalanine, the CDR3 covers 16 amino acids. CDR3 DNA only is kept here, 48 bases in frame from base 1. From V the trimming removes 4 bases and from J it removes 8 bases, while the gene matches leave 13 bases of the junction unaccounted for. The V and J genes are TRBV5-1 and TRBJ1-4, and TRBD1 aligns with 8 junction nucleotides. The sequenced material came from blood. The sequence was collected from a girl under 18 with multiple sclerosis. CDR3 reads: CASSRATGEIGEKLFF. The bases read TGCGCCAGCAGCCGGGCGACAGGGGAGATAGGCGAAAAACTGTTTTTT.